The 5 T cell receptor beta chains below all came from one sample that was sequenced in a study of OX40 agonist ivuxolimab in advanced cancers. Profiled with immunoSEQ multiplex PCR; TCRdb holds only in-frame clones, not every one. This table holds 58,000 or so clones, around 87% found once. Sequencing was performed on CD4+ or CD8+ T cells sorted from blood, taken in a trial of the OX40 agonist ivuxolimab. These receptors originate from an adult with an advanced solid tumor such as melanoma, head and neck, liver or kidney cancer.

V usage is TRBV4-2 and J usage is TRBJ2-2; 12 bases are shared with TRBD2. V lost 2 bases to trimming and J lost 6 bases; unmatched junction nucleotides: 1. The CDR3 is 15 amino acids. In germline, CDR1 is LGHNA, CDR2 YNFKEQ. This CDR3 is CASSQLAGGPGELFF. The CDR3 region has the DNA TGTGCCAGCAGCCAACTAGCGGGAGGGCCCGGGGAGCTGTTTTTT.

The chain's CDR3 is CASSYSGTGKNIQYF. The CDR3 DNA sequence: TGTGCCAGCAGTTACTCCGGGACAGGGAAAAACATTCAGTACTTC. The chain joins TRBV6-5 to TRBJ2-4; TRBD1 aligns across 9 bases. Germline trimming cut 0 bases from V and 4 bases from J; bases unmatched to any gene: 1. Germline CDR1 is MNHEY and CDR2 is SVGAGI. The CDR3 extends over 15 amino acids.

The V gene is TRBV6-1, the J gene TRBJ1-1, with D possibly matching TRBD1 (6 bases). The CDR3 extends over 14 amino acids. Germline values: CDR1 MNHNS, CDR2 SASEGT. V lost 3 bases to trimming and J lost 9 bases, with 17 bases between them. CDR3 sequence reads: CASSEGAGVGKAFF. The CDR3, as DNA: TGTGCCAGCAGTGAGGGCGCAGGGGTGGGTAAAGCTTTCTTT.

The chain uses TRBV7-2 and TRBJ1-4; 8 nucleotides agree with TRBD1. This CDR3 is built from 12 residues. Per the germline V gene, CDR1 is SGHTA and CDR2 is FQGNSA. Trimming at V came to 1 base and at J to 14 bases, leaving 3 bases not matched to a gene. The CDR3 DNA is TGTGCCAGCAGCTTAGTTACAGGGGGGCTGTTTTTT. As protein: CASSLVTGGLFF.

This clone showed up just a few times. This rearrangement joins TRBV6-1 to TRBJ2-7; 10 nucleotides align to TRBD1. This CDR3 spans 14 amino acids. Losses at the gene ends were 6 bases for V and 5 bases for J; bases not matched to a gene: 7. CDR1 MNHNS and CDR2 SASEGT come from the germline V gene. The CDR3 spells CASSPPGQGNEQYF. The CDR3 DNA reads as TGTGCCAGCAGCCCTCCGGGACAGGGGAACGAGCAGTACTTC.